This entry is about one TCR beta chain. The data were taken from a study of T cell responses to AZD1222 COVID-19 vaccine. Produced via immunoSEQ multiplex PCR; TCRdb's table is partial and in-frame only. The table records about 180,000 clones, around 90% of them present only once. CDR1 SGHTA and CDR2 FQGNSA come from the germline V gene. Trimming took off 3 bases at V and 4 bases at J, with 10 bases between the two ends. This CDR3 comprises 13 residues. The TCR was taken from an adult in good health. The input for sequencing was peripheral blood, taken on day 0 of AZD1222 vaccination. The chain links TRBV7-2 to TRBJ2-7, with D possibly matching TRBD1 (6 bases). The CDR3 sequence: CASSLWTEYEQYF. CDR3 bases: TGTGCCAGCAGCTTGTGGACAGAATACGAGCAGTACTTC.